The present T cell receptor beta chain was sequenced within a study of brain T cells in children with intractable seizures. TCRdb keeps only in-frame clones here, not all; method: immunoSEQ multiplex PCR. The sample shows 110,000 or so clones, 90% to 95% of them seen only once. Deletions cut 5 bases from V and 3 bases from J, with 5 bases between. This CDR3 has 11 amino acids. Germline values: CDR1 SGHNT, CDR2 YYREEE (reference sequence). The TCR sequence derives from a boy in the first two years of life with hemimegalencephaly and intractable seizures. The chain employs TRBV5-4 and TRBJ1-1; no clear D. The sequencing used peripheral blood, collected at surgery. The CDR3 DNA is TGTGCCAGCAGTCGGGACACTGAAGCTTTCTTT. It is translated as CASSRDTEAFF.